This TCR beta chain was profiled in a study of shared clonotypes between healthy human individuals. This CDR3 has 16 residues. The V gene's germline CDR1 is LNHNV and CDR2 YYDKDF (reference sequence). The V end lost 2 bases, the J end lost 8 bases, and 18 bases lay between the germline ends. Several immunoSEQ plates held equal portions of the genomic DNA taken from each subset. Data came from immunoSEQ multiplex PCR; TCRdb stores just in-frame clones and leaves some out. The sample has 110,000 or so clones, more than 65% seen once. Donors were healthy HIV-negative adults without recent acute infections or vaccinations. With CCR7-negative CD45RA+ TemRA cells, CD45RO+ cells were combined in CD8 memory.

The source is a woman aged 25 to 39 in good health. The chain uses TRBV15 and TRBJ1-4, with unresolved D. Sequences were obtained from memory CD8+ T cells sorted from blood. Described subset: CD45RO+ cells pooled with CCR7-negative TemRA cells. CDR3 bases: TGTGCCACCAGCAGACCACCTCTCAGGTATCGGGAAAAACTGTTTTTT. This sequence encodes CATSRPPLRYREKLFF.